The T cell receptor beta chain under discussion was sequenced for a study of blood T cell repertoires in COVID-19. Across the study: Samples taken during acute and convalescent COVID-19 were collected in the United States, Italy and Spain. T cells, B-cell-depleted T cells, or PBMCs provided the cDNA or gDNA that served as material.

V was shortened by 6 bases and J by 2 bases, with 15 bases between the two germline ends. Per the germline V gene, CDR1 is MNHEY and CDR2 is SVGAGI. The length of the CDR3 is 15 residues. Authors' analysis steps: Estimation of nucleated cell counts was performed using reference gene primer amplification. Measured with immunoSEQ multiplex PCR; TCRdb has only the in-frame clones, and not every one. V, J and clone size are taken as reported in that table, and D and trimming were inferred from the DNA itself. This table has about 120,000 clones, 85% appearing once. The rearrangement links TRBV6-5 to TRBJ2-3; no reliable D call. Sequences were obtained from peripheral blood. This TCR was sampled from an elderly man with active or convalescent COVID-19. CDR3 DNA: TGTGCCAGCAGGCTAGTACAAATTTCCACAGATACGCAGTATTTT. Amino acid sequence: CASRLVQISTDTQYF.